Sequencing of this TCR beta chain was carried out in a study of post-analysis software for immune sequencing data. Study conclusions and caveats: There was significantly lower normalized Chao1 diversity in multiple sclerosis patients than in controls. Several TRBV segments were more frequent in patients than controls; TRBV5-6, TRBV5-1 and TRBV20-1 belonged to this group.

The CDR3 runs to 12 residues. V was shortened by 5 bases and J by 1 base, with 5 bases between the two germline ends. The TCR beta cDNA libraries contained unique molecular identifiers. TCRdb re-derived calls from the PCR reads in MiXCR, one entry per CDR3 protein. The repertoire includes over 250,000 distinct CDR3 sequences, 36% of them detected once, and under 5% sits in the top ten. This clonotype was seen repeatedly, ten times or more. Its antigen remains unidentified. The chain employs TRBV12-3 or TRBV12-4 and TRBJ2-5; the D is unclear. The TCR originated in a girl between 5 and 17 years old with multiple sclerosis. Sequenced material: blood. The CDR3 protein is CASSRIQETQYF. The CDR3 DNA follows: TGTGCCAGCAGTCGCATCCAAGAGACCCAGTACTTC.